This T cell receptor beta chain was obtained from a study of blood T cell repertoires in COVID-19 (dated by TCRdb to between 2020 and 2021). Background for the entire study: Collaborator samples came from the United States, Italy and Spain and covered acute and convalescent phases of COVID-19. The samples were drawn from the first 160 participants of the ongoing ImmuneRACE study and from 1,254 subjects provided by 6 global collaborators. Subjects who had been exposed to COVID-19, were actively infected with it, or had recovered from it provided the deeply sampled blood TCRbeta repertoires that made up the dataset. A freely available public database, intended as a resource for researchers studying the immune response to SARS-CoV-2, is where the repertoires were released. Where available, HLA class I and class II types were obtained from metadata supplied by the sample provider rather than from assay-based typing. The material from the prospective study consisted of cDNA or gDNA derived from T cells, B-cell-depleted T cells, or PBMCs. Nearly every sample came with metadata listing a de-identified subject ID, COVID-19 status, age in years and sex. What the authors observed across the whole study: The quantity of clinical and demographic metadata differed by source and by participant and was supplied without curation.

About this clone: There is no known antigen for this receptor. No qualities accompany the bases; no much larger clone lies one base away.

The collaborating institutions used their own protocols to collect whole blood in K2EDTA tubes. Collaborator samples were shipped for TCRbeta analysis as frozen whole blood, isolated PBMCs, or DNA extracted from either sample type. TCRbeta CDR3 regions were amplified from genomic DNA using the immunoSEQ Assay, a bias-controlled multiplex PCR. Per the authors' processing: The number of nucleated cells in each sample was estimated from the amplification of reference gene primers within the assay. To quantify the absolute abundance of each unique TCRbeta CDR3 rearrangement, sequence reads were collapsed and filtered. For each sample, productive Simpson clonality was calculated as the square root of Simpson's diversity index over productive rearrangements. The clones in this table, taken by TCRdb from immuneACCESS, are in-frame only. Not every clone is retained; where verified, under half of the shortfall comes from an unresolved V gene, and the cause of the rest is unknown. Clonal size and the V and J genes are those of that table, whereas D and trimming came from the DNA. The sample yields tens of thousands of clones; around 91% were counted once. The leading ten clones occupy roughly an eighth of the sample.

The receptor was isolated from a woman in her sixties or seventies with active COVID-19. What was sequenced was peripheral blood.

The base sequence is TGTGCCAGCAGCTTGGACAGTGCCGTGGGGGAGCAGTTCTTC. This is translated as CASSLDSAVGEQFF. Recombination connected TRBV7-3 to TRBJ2-1, with TRBD1 perhaps the D gene, on 6 matching bases. V is shortened by 3 bases, J by 10 bases, and the region joining them spans 16 bases. From a lookup of the germline V gene, CDR1 and CDR2 are SGHTA and FQGTGA. The CDR3 runs 14 residues from the cysteine to the phenylalanine. Of the read, only the CDR3 DNA is kept; its 42 bases are in frame from base 1.